Shown below are 11 T cell receptor beta chains from a single sample sequenced in a study of breast tumors, draining lymph nodes, adjacent tissues. TCRdb passed the multiplex PCR reads through MiXCR, listing each CDR3 protein once. This sample has roughly 220,000 distinct CDR3 sequences, with under 40% found just once. Axillary draining lymph nodes of breast cancer patients supplied the node samples. The sequenced sample was axillary lymph node tissue. These receptors came from a female donor with breast cancer. Some clones in this sample may be carry-over from other donors' samples.

As to this clonotype: Relative to the germline gene, one junction end is altered; a read error may explain this. This chain joins TRBV5-4 and TRBJ2-2; a possible D gene is TRBD1 (5 bases). Germline lookup yields CDR1 SGHNT and CDR2 YYREEE (reference sequence). The CDR3 length is 17 residues. CDR3 in amino acids: CASSLSGLEKNIGELFF. The DNA for the CDR3 is TGTGCCAGCAGCTTGTCAGGGCTAGAAAAAAACATCGGGGAGCTGTTTTTT.

The chain carries TRBV3-1 and TRBJ2-1; 9 bases match TRBD1. V trimming: 4 bases; J trimming: 7 bases; junction bases outside the gene matches: 5. This CDR3 is 14 amino acids long. Per germline, CDR1 LGHDT and CDR2 YNNKEL (reference sequence). CDR3 nucleotides: TGTGCCAGCAGCCCGGACAGGGGCCTTAATGAGCAGTTCTTC. This translates into CASSPDRGLNEQFF.

This clonotype was counted at least ten times. The V call is TRBV5-1, the J call TRBJ1-3; D gene ambiguous. Per the germline V gene, CDR1 is SGHRS and CDR2 is YFSETQ. V shed 1 base and J shed 0 bases, with 8 bases lying between them. The CDR3 extends over 15 amino acids. DNA of the CDR3: TGCGCCAGCAGCTTGAGGTTTGGCTCTGGAAACACCATATATTTT. Its protein is CASSLRFGSGNTIYF. Variable domain in full (rest from reference TRBV5-1 and TRBJ1-3): KAGVTQTPRYLIKTRGQQVTLSCSPISGHRSVSWYQQTPGQGLQFLFEYFSETQRNKGNFPGRFSGRQFSNSRSEMNVSTLELGDSALYLCASSLRFGSGNTIYFGEGSWLTVV.

As concerns this clonotype: A much larger clone is a single base away; this may be a read error. The V call is TRBV4-3, the J call TRBJ2-1; 9 positions agree with TRBD1. The CDR3 covers 15 residues. Germline V gives CDR1 LGHNA, CDR2 YSLEER. The CDR3 region is CASSQLGQGWTEQSF. The CDR3, as DNA: TGCGCCAGCAGCCAATTGGGACAGGGTTGGACTGAGCAGTCCTTC.

The chain recombines TRBV2 with TRBJ2-1; 9 nucleotides match TRBD2. Per germline, CDR1 SNHLY and CDR2 FYNNEI. V was pared by 3 bases and J by 8 bases, with 8 bases of the junction left unmatched. This CDR3 is built from 15 residues. Here the CDR3 reads CASSDGGRGGDEQFF. In DNA form, the CDR3 reads TGTGCCAGCAGTGATGGCGGGAGGGGGGGAGATGAGCAGTTCTTC.

The sample holds many counts of this clonotype. V gene TRBV20-1 combines with J gene TRBJ2-5; D may match TRBD1 or TRBD2 (5 bases each). The CDR3 runs 12 residues. V lost 5 bases to trimming and J lost 6 bases, with 13 bases between them. Germline values: CDR1 DFQATT, CDR2 SNEGSKA (reference sequence). The CDR3: CSAPRDVKTQYF. The CDR3 DNA reads TGCAGTGCTCCAAGGGACGTGAAGACCCAGTACTTC.

This clonotype has a count of ten or more. CDR3 bases: TGTGCCAGCAGCTTACCACCCCAGGGGTCATACAATGAGCAGTTCTTC. As protein: CASSLPPQGSYNEQFF. This chain connects TRBV7-9 to TRBJ2-1; a weak D match, TRBD1 (6 bases). This CDR3 spans 16 amino acids. Trimming removed 2 bases at V and 4 bases at J, with 15 bases between. Germline values: CDR1 SEHNR, CDR2 FQNEAQ (reference sequence).

In the case of this clonotype: A much larger clonotype is one base distant, so this may be a read error. This sequence joins TRBV4-3 and TRBJ1-2, with D unresolved. Per the germline V gene, CDR1 is LGHNA and CDR2 is YSLEER. CDR3 length: 16 residues. Trimming removed 2 bases at V and 2 bases at J, with 15 bases between. The CDR3 reads CASSQYKGGGNYGYTF. The CDR3 DNA sequence: TGCGCCAGCAGCCAATACAAGGGAGGAGGAAACTATGGCTACACCTTC.

With respect to this clonotype: Possible read error: a much larger clone is one base away. The chain uses TRBV7-2 and TRBJ2-7, with D uncertain. The CDR3 loop spans 13 amino acids. Trimming removed 5 bases at V and 4 bases at J, with 12 bases between. Germline loops: CDR1 SGHTA, CDR2 FQGNSA. The CDR3 sequence: CASSSLKGYEQYF. The CDR3 nucleotides are TGTGCCAGCAGCAGTTTGAAAGGTTACGAGCAGTACTTC.

As regards this clonotype: Given a much more abundant clone one base away, this may be a read error. The chain joins TRBV19 to TRBJ2-2; tentatively, D is TRBD2 (6 bases). V was clipped by 8 bases and J by 5 bases, with 15 bases between them. Germline loops: CDR1 LNHDA, CDR2 SQIVND (reference sequence). The CDR3 has 14 residues. CDR3 nucleotides: TGTGCCAGTGGTCGGCGGGGTAAGACCGGGGAGCTGTTTTTT. Residues: CASGRRGKTGELFF.

The rearrangement joins TRBV11-2 to TRBJ2-7; no firm D call. In germline, CDR1 is SGHAT, CDR2 FQNNGV. This CDR3 has 13 residues. In DNA form, the CDR3 reads TGTGCCAGCAGCATCTCAAGCTCCTCCGAGCAGTACGTC. Encoded protein: CASSISSSSEQYV.